This TCR beta chain was observed in a study of Graves' ophthalmopathy and Graves' hyperthyroidism (dated by TCRdb to the late 2010s). Notes on the research overall: Peripheral blood was collected at initial diagnosis, prior to any treatment. To tell Graves' ophthalmopathy apart from Graves' hyperthyroidism, and to predict which patients would progress to ophthalmopathy, the study relied on TCR beta repertoire signatures. In total, approximately 140 blood samples were TCR-sequenced: under 45 ophthalmopathy, some 75 hyperthyroidism and some 17 hyperthyroidism-to-ophthalmopathy patients. To explore V-J signatures that separate ophthalmopathy from hyperthyroidism, a discovery set of about a hundred patients was enrolled, consisting of 40 to 45 with ophthalmopathy and roughly 59 with stable hyperthyroidism. For independent validation, a separate cohort was made up of around 19 hyperthyroidism patients plus 17 patients who later progressed from hyperthyroidism to ophthalmopathy. In a handful of hyperthyroidism patients, the T-cell repertoire of thyroid tissue was compared with the T-cell repertoire of blood. After sampling, hyperthyroidism patients received methimazole starting at 30 mg daily, and ophthalmopathy patients received high-dose intravenous methylprednisolone. The roughly 94 discovery patients were randomly divided into training and test sets at a 7:3 ratio.

Summary of the overall study and its limitations: Most expanded thyroid clonotypes with a frequency above 0.001 also appeared in blood, which suggests that blood repertoires may reflect the immune response in the thyroid. Ophthalmopathy was separated from stable hyperthyroidism by the 13-signature model with more than 85% sensitivity and roughly 82% specificity in cross-validation and with 80%/75% in the test set. Sample size was not predetermined statistically, and investigators were not blinded to group allocation. In validation, the model predicted ophthalmopathy progression with about 70% sensitivity and less than 80% specificity; about a dozen predicted patients were CT-confirmed with GO in a median of roughly 6.8 months.

For repertoire sequencing, TCR beta CDR3 regions were amplified from RNA transcripts. The first round was an RT-PCR using HTBI primers with the Qiagen OneStep RT-PCR kit, and this first round was followed by a second-round multiplex PCR, then size selection and purification. Sequencing of the libraries was carried out on an Illumina HiSeq2000 in paired-end mode with 100 bp reads. As for the authors' bioinformatics: SOAPnuke was used to process the reads, removing any read that contained adapters or uncalled bases, had a mean Phred below 15, or lacked an exact match to the constant primer or identifier. COPE v1.2.5 was used to merge the high-quality paired reads. Each unique nucleotide sequence was defined as a clonotype, and clonotypes were aligned to IMGT TRB V, D and J references with MiTCR v1.1. Only V-J combinations with frequency above 0.0001 were analysed, covering approximately 99% of repertoires. For each V-J combination, a TCR clonal expansion and chaos score was defined as the ratio of F50 clonal expansion to chaos observed in the TCRdist matrix. Welch's t-statistics and random forest were used to reduce the features to around 13 V-J combinations, which were then used as input to a naive Bayes classifier. The similarity between thyroid and blood repertoires was quantified using the Morisita-Horn index. The public sequencing data were trimmed at Q25 with fastp and processed into clonotypes with MiXCR by TCRdb, which kept only in-frame beta chains. Each CDR3 protein appears once, grouped with its most common genes and DNA. None of the V and J calls come from the authors' own analysis; TCRdb made them. The sample yields 350,000 to 450,000 distinct CDR3 sequences; roughly 21% were counted once. The top ten clonotypes cover 2.5% to 3% of the sample.

Hyperthyroidism was defined as stable when no progression to ophthalmopathy occurred within 18 months of follow-up. Patients with hyperthyroidism were aged 18 to 65 years, had been newly diagnosed, and had a disease duration of less than 2 months. Patients were excluded if they had other autoimmune diseases, uncontrolled infections, pregnancy or lactation. Clinical symptoms, serum thyroxine, TRAb, thyroid ultrasound and orbital computed tomography were used for diagnosis. Ficoll-Paque density gradient centrifugation was used to isolate PBMCs from about 9.4 ml of fresh peripheral blood. Total RNA was extracted using Trizol reagent, and RNA quality was checked on an Agilent 2100 Bioanalyzer. Between the V and J ends, shortened by 6 bases and 8 bases respectively, the junction contains 10 bases. From cysteine to phenylalanine, the CDR3 is 11 amino acids long. CDR3 DNA only is kept here, 33 bases in frame from base 1.

At least ten counts were recorded for this clonotype. No antigen is known for it. Per-nucleotide qualities are absent, and no much larger clonotype sits a single base away. The clonotype comes from a woman in her late teens or twenties with stable Graves' hyperthyroidism. Donor details come from another sample of the same person, matched by shared clones. The chain employs TRBV12-3 or TRBV12-4 and TRBJ1-2; the D gene is unclear. The sequenced sample consisted of peripheral blood. The nucleotide sequence is TGTGCCAGCAGCTCTATCGGGGGCTACACCTTC. This gives the protein CASSSIGGYTF.